The 7 T cell receptor beta chains listed next were all sequenced from one sample in a study of T cell responses to AZD1222 COVID-19 vaccine. Assay used: immunoSEQ multiplex PCR; TCRdb lists only in-frame clones, some missing. The sample contains about 180,000 clones, about 91% of which appear only once. This specimen consisted of peripheral blood, obtained 28 days after the second AZD1222 dose. Source of these receptors: an adult who received the AZD1222 COVID-19 vaccine.

The V call is TRBV3-1 (or the pseudogene TRBV3-2), the J call TRBJ1-3; D is uncertain. Germline V gene sequence: CDR1 LGHDT, CDR2 YNNKEL (reference sequence). Trimming took 5 bases from V and 3 from J, leaving 14 bases between them. This CDR3 region has 15 residues. DNA of the CDR3: TGTGCCAGCAGCTCAGACGGGGTGAGTGGAAACACCATATATTTT. Its translation: CASSSDGVSGNTIYF.

The chain employs TRBV7-2 and TRBJ1-2; 9 bases line up with TRBD1. Per germline, CDR1 SGHTA and CDR2 FQGNSA. V trimming: 5 bases; J trimming: 3 bases; junction bases outside the gene matches: 13. This CDR3 has 17 residues. This CDR3 is CASSPRRWTGDHYGYTF. CDR3 sequence (DNA): TGTGCCAGCAGCCCACGGCGGTGGACAGGGGACCACTATGGCTACACCTTC.

The chain combines TRBV19 with TRBJ1-2; 7 bases match TRBD1. CDR3 length equals 14 residues. Germline loops: CDR1 LNHDA, CDR2 SQIVND (reference sequence). After removal of 6 bases from V and 4 bases from J, the junction contained 8 bases not matched to a gene. CDR3 in amino acids: CASSPGTASYGYTF. The CDR3, as DNA: TGTGCCAGTAGCCCAGGGACAGCGTCCTATGGCTACACCTTC.

This clone was picked up a small number of times. CDR3 protein: CASSQDGAGGGKKAFF. The CDR3 DNA follows: TGTGCCAGCAGCCAAGACGGAGCAGGGGGCGGCAAGAAAGCTTTCTTT. The V and J genes are TRBV4-2 and TRBJ1-1; 8 bases match TRBD1. The CDR3 spans 16 residues. In germline, CDR1 is LGHNA, CDR2 YNFKEQ. J lost 9 bases, V lost 0 bases, and 12 bases had no gene match.

J is TRBJ1-5 and V is TRBV6-1, with TRBD1 as a possible D gene (6 bases). The V gene lost 2 bases and the J gene lost 5 bases, with 7 bases spanning the gap. The length of the CDR3 is 13 residues. Per germline, CDR1 MNHNS and CDR2 SASEGT. CDR3 amino acids: CASSETGYQPQHF. CDR3 DNA sequence: TGTGCCAGCAGTGAAACAGGGTATCAGCCCCAGCATTTT.

The J gene is TRBJ2-1, the V gene TRBV7-2; TRBD2 aligns across 8 bases. Unmatched junction bases numbered 10, after V lost 6 bases and J lost 9 bases. The germline gives CDR1 SGHTA, CDR2 FQGNSA. The CDR3 extends over 14 amino acids. The CDR3 coding sequence is TGTGCCAGCAGACAAGCGGGGGAATCGGGTGAGCAGTTCTTC. Translating it yields CASRQAGESGEQFF.

The rearrangement links TRBV3-1 (or the pseudogene TRBV3-2) to TRBJ2-7, with 10 bases aligning to TRBD1. CDR3 length: 15 amino acids. V lost 4 bases and J lost 2; bases outside the gene matches: 5. From germline, CDR1 is LGHDT and CDR2 YNNKEL (reference sequence). The chain's CDR3 is CASSLTGTGAYEQYF. For the CDR3, the DNA is TGTGCCAGCAGCCTGACCGGGACAGGGGCCTACGAGCAGTACTTC.